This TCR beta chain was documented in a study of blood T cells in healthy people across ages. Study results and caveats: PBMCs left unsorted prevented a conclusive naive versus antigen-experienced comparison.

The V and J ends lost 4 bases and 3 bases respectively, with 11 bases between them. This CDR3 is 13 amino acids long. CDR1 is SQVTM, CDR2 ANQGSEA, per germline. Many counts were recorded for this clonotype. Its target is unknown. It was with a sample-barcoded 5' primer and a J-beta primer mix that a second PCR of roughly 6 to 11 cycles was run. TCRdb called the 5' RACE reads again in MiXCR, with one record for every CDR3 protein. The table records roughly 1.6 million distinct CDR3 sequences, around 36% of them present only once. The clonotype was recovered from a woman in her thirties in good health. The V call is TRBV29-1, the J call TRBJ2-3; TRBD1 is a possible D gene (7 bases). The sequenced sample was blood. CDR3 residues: CSVVEGATDTQYF. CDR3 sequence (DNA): TGCAGCGTTGTGGAGGGGGCGACAGATACGCAGTATTTT.